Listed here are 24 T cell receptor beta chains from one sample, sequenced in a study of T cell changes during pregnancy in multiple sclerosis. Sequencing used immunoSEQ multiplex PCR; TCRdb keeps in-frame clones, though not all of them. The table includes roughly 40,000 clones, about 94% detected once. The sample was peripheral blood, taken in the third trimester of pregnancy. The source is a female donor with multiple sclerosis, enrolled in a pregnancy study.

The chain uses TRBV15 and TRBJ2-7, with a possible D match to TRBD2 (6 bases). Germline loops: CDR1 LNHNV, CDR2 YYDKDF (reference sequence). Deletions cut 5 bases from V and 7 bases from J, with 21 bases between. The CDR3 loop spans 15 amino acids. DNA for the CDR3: TGTGCCACCAGCCCTTCAAAGCGGGCAGGGATTGAGCAGTACTTC. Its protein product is CATSPSKRAGIEQYF.

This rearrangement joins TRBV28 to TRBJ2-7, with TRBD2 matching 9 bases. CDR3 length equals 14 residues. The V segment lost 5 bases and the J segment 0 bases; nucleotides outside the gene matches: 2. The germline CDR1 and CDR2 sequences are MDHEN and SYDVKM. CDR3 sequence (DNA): TGTGCCAGCAGTATTAGCGGGAGCTCCTACGAGCAGTACTTC. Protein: CASSISGSSYEQYF.

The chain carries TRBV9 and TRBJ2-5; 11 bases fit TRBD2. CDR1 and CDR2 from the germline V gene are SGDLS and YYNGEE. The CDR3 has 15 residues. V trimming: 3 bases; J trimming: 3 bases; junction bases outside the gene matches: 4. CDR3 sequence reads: CASSAGLAGKETQYF. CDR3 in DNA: TGTGCCAGCAGCGCCGGACTAGCGGGTAAAGAGACCCAGTACTTC.

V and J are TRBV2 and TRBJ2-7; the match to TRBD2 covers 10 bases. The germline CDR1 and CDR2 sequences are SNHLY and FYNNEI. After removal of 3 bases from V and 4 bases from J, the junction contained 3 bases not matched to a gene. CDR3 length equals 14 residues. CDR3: CASSEPSGSYEQYF. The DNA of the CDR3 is TGTGCCAGCAGTGAGCCTAGCGGGAGTTACGAGCAGTACTTC.

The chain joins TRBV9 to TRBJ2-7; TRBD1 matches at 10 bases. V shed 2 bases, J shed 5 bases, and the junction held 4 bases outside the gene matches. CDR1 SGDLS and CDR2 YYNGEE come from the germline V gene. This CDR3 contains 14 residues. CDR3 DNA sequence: TGTGCCAGCAGCGTGACAGGGGGCAGGGACGAGCAGTACTTC. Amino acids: CASSVTGGRDEQYF.

DNA for the CDR3: TGTGCCAGCAGTGAAGACAGGTCTATTGAGCAGTTCTTC. Translated, it gives CASSEDRSIEQFF. The V and J genes are TRBV2 and TRBJ2-1, with a tentative D call TRBD1 (5 bases). This CDR3 is 13 amino acids long. The V end was cut by 1 base, the J end by 9 bases, with 10 bases between. Germline V gives CDR1 SNHLY, CDR2 FYNNEI.

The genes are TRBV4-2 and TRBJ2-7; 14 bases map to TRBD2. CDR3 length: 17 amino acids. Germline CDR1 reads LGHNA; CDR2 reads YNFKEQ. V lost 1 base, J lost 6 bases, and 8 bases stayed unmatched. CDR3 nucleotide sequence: TGTGCCAGCAGCCAAGGTCCGATGGGACTAGCGGGAGCCGAGCAGTACTTC. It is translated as CASSQGPMGLAGAEQYF.

The CDR3 DNA is TGTGCCAGCAGCTTCTCGGGACTGGGATCCTACGAGCAGTACTTC. Protein sequence: CASSFSGLGSYEQYF. The chain recombines TRBV7-2 with TRBJ2-7; D is perhaps TRBD2 (6 bases). Germline CDR1 reads SGHTA; CDR2 reads FQGNSA. The CDR3 loop spans 15 amino acids. Deletions cut 3 bases from V and 1 base from J, with 13 bases between.

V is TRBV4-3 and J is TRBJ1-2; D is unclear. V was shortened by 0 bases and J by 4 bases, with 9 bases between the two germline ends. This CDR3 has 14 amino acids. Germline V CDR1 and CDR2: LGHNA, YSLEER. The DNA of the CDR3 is TGCGCCAGCAGCCAAGATCTGGTGAGCTATGGCTACACCTTC. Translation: CASSQDLVSYGYTF.

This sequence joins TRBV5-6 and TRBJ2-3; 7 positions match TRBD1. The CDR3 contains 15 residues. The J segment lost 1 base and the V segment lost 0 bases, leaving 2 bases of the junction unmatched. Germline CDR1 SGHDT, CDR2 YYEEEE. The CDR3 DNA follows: TGTGCCAGCAGCTTGGCCGGGACAGGCACAGATACGCAGTATTTT. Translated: CASSLAGTGTDTQYF.

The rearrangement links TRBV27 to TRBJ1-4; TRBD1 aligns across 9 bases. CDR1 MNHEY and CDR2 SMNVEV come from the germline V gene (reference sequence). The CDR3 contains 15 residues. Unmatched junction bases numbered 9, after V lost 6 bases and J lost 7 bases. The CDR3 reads CASSPGTGFVEKLFF. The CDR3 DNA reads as TGTGCCAGCAGCCCTGGGACAGGGTTTGTTGAAAAACTGTTTTTT. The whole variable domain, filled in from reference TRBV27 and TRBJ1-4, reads EAQVTQNPRYLITVTGKKLTVTCSQNMNHEYMSWYRQDPGLGLRQIYYSMNVEVTDKGDVPEGYKVSRKEKRNFPLILESPSPNQTSLYFCASSPGTGFVEKLFFGSGTQLSVL.

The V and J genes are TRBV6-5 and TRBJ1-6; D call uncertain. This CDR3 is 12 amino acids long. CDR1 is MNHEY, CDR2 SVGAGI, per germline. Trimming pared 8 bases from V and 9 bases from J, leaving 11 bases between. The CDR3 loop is CASSSVLSPLHF. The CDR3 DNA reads TGTGCCAGCTCTTCAGTGCTTTCACCCCTCCACTTT.

CDR3 amino acids: CASSVGDTGELFF. CDR3 sequence (DNA): TGTGCCAGCAGCGTAGGCGACACCGGGGAGCTGTTTTTT. The chain uses TRBV9 and TRBJ2-2; D is unclear. CDR3 size: 13 residues. Trimming cost V 0 bases and J 3 bases, with 3 bases left between them. Germline CDR1 reads SGDLS; CDR2 reads YYNGEE.

The CDR3 loop is CASSPDRLAFF. Written as DNA, the CDR3 is TGTGCCAGCAGCCCCGACAGGTTAGCTTTCTTT. The chain couples TRBV7-9 to TRBJ1-1; D is perhaps TRBD1 (6 bases). The ends were cut back, 5 bases at V and 10 bases at J, with 11 bases in the middle. There are 11 residues in the CDR3. Germline V CDR1 and CDR2: SEHNR, FQNEAQ (reference sequence).

In DNA form, the CDR3 reads TGTGCCAGCAGCTTAAGTATCGTCGAGGCCAGGGGGCGACTAATCTCTAGCACAGATACGCAGTATTTT. Translation gives CASSLSIVEARGRLISSTDTQYF. V gene TRBV13 combines with J gene TRBJ2-3; 8 bases agree with TRBD1. There are 23 residues in the CDR3. Germline CDR1 and CDR2: PRHDT and FYEKMQ (reference sequence). The junction had 25 bases not matched to a gene; V was cut back by 2 bases and J by 0 bases.

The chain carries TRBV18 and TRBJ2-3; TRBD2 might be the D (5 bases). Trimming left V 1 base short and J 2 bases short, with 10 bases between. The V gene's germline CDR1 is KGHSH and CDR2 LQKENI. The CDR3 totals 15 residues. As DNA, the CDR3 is TGTGCCAGCTCACCACAACGGGGAGCCACAGATACGCAGTATTTT. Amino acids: CASSPQRGATDTQYF.

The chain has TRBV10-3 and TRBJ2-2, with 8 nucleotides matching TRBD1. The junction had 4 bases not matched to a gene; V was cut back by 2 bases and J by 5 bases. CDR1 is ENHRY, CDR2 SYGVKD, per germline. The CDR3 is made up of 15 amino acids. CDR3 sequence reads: CAISEVQGATGELFF. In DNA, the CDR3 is TGTGCCATCAGTGAGGTCCAGGGGGCAACCGGGGAGCTGTTTTTT.

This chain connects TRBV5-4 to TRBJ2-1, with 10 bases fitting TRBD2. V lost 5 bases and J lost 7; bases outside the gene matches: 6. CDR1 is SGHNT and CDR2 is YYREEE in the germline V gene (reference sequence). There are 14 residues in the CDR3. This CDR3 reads CASRAGTSDNEQFF. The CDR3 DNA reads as TGTGCCAGCAGAGCCGGGACTAGCGATAATGAGCAGTTCTTC.

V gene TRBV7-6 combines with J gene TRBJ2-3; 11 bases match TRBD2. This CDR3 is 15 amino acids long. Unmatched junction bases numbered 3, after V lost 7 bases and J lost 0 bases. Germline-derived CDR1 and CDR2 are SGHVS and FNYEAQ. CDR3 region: CASTLAGGSTDTQYF. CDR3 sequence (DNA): TGTGCCAGCACCCTAGCGGGAGGAAGCACAGATACGCAGTATTTT.

Written as DNA, the CDR3 is TGTGCCAGCAGCCCGAGGGACTTTAGCAATCAGCCCCAGCATTTT. Amino acids: CASSPRDFSNQPQHF. The rearrangement joins TRBV2 to TRBJ1-5; D perhaps matches TRBD1 (5 bases). The length of the CDR3 is 15 residues. V lost 6 bases and J 0 bases, leaving 12 bases between the germline ends. Germline V gene data show CDR1 as SNHLY and CDR2 as FYNNEI.

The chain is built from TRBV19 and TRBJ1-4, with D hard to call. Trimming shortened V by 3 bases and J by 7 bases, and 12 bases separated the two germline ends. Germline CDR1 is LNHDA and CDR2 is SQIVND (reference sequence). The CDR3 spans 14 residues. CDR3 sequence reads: CASSIPGTGEKLFF. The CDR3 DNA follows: TGTGCCAGTAGTATCCCGGGAACCGGTGAAAAACTGTTTTTT. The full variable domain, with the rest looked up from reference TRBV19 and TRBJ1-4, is DGGITQSPKYLFRKEGQNVTLSCEQNLNHDAMYWYRQDPGQGLRLIYYSQIVNDFQKGDIAEGYSVSREKKESFPLTVTSAQKNPTAFYLCASSIPGTGEKLFFGSGTQLSVL.

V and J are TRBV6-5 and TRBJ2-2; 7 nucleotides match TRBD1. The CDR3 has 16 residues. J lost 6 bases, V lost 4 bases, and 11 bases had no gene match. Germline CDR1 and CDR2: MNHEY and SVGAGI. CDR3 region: CASSSHRTGRPGELFF. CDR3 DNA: TGTGCCAGCAGTTCCCACCGGACAGGCCGGCCCGGGGAGCTGTTTTTT.

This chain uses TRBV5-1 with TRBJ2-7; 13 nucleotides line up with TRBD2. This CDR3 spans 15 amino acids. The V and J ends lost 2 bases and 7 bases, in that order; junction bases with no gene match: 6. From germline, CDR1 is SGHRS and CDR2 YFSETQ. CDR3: CASSFTSGGAEEQYF. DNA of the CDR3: TGCGCCAGCAGCTTCACTAGCGGGGGGGCGGAAGAGCAGTACTTC. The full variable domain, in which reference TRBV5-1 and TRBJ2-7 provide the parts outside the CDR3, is KAGVTQTPRYLIKTRGQQVTLSCSPISGHRSVSWYQQTPGQGLQFLFEYFSETQRNKGNFPGRFSGRQFSNSRSEMNVSTLELGDSALYLCASSFTSGGAEEQYFGPGTRLTVT.

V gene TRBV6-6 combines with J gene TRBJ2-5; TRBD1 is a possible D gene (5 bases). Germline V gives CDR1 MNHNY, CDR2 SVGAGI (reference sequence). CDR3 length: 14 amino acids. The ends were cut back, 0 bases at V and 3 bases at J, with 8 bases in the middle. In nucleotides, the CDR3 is TGTGCCAGCAGTTACTCGGGGCCGGAAGAGACCCAGTACTTC. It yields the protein CASSYSGPEETQYF.